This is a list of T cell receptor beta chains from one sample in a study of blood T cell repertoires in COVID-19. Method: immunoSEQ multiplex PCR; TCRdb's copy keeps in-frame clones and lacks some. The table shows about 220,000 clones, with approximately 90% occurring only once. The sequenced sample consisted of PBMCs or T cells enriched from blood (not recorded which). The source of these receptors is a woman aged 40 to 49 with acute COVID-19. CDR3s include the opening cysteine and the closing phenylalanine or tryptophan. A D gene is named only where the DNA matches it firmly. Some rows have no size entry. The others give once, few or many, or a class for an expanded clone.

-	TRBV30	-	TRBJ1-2	TGTGCCTGGAGAAGAGACCGGGCAGCGGGAGGCTACACCTTC	CAWRRDRAAGGYTF
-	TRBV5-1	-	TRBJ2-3	TGCGCCAGCAGCTCCTGGACTCCCCGCACAGATACGCAGTATTTT	CASSSWTPRTDTQYF
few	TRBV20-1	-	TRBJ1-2	TGCAGTGCTAGTCTCGACAGATTCTATGGCTACACCTTC	CSASLDRFYGYTF
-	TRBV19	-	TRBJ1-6	TGTGCCAGTAGTATGAGGACACAAGGGGATAATTCACCCCTCCACTTT	CASSMRTQGDNSPLHF
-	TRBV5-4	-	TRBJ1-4	TGTGCCAGCAGCCCGGGGGGGGTAACTAATGAAAAACTGTTTTTT	CASSPGGVTNEKLFF
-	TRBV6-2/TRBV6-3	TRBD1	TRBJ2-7	TGTGCCAGCAGTTGGGAGGGCCCCTGGACAGGGGGCCTTCCTGCCCAATACGAGCAGTACTTC	CASSWEGPWTGGLPAQYEQYF
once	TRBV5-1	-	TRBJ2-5	TGCGCCAGCAGCCTGGGTCCCACGGGAGAGACCCAGTACTTC	CASSLGPTGETQYF
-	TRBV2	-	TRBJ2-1	TGTGCCAGCAGGGAACAGGGCCCTTCCCAGGAGCAGTTCTTC	CASREQGPSQEQFF
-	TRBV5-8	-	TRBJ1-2	TGTGCCAGCAGCTTTCTGTCAGAGGACTATGGCTACACCTTC	CASSFLSEDYGYTF
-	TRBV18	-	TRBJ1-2	TGTGCCAGCTCACCACGTACGGGGGGCGGCTACACCTTC	CASSPRTGGGYTF
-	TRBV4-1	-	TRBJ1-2	TGCGCCAGCAGCCAAGGCCCACAGGCTACGGGCTACACCTTC	CASSQGPQATGYTF
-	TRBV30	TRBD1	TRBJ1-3	TGTGCCTGGAGTGTAGCCCCACAGGGGGCACGGGGCACCATATATTTT	CAWSVAPQGARGTIYF
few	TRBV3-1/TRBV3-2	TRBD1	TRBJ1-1	TGTGCCAGCAGCCGCAGGACAGGACGAAGCGCTGAAGCTTTCTTT	CASSRRTGRSAEAFF
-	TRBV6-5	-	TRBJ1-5	TGTGCCAGCAGTTCACGGTATAGCAATCAGCCCCAGCATTTT	CASSSRYSNQPQHF
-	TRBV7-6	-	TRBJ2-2	TGTGCCAGCAGCTTGGTTCGTGGCAGGGGGGAGCTGTTTTTT	CASSLVRGRGELFF
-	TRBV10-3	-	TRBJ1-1	TGTGCCATCAGTGTCTCGAACACTGAAGCTTTCTTT	CAISVSNTEAFF
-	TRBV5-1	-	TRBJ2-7	TGCGCCAGCAGCTTGGCTCAGAACTACGAGCAGTACTTC	CASSLAQNYEQYF
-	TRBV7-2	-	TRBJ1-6	TGTGCCAGCAGCTCGCAGGGTTATAATTCACCCCTCCACTTT	CASSSQGYNSPLHF
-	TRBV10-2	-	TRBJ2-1	TGCGCCAGCAGTGATAAGAGGCGGGCCCACAATGAGCAGTTCTTC	CASSDKRRAHNEQFF
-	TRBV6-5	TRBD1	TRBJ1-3	TGTGCCAGCAGTTACTCGGGGACAGGGACCGGAAACACCATATATTTT	CASSYSGTGTGNTIYF
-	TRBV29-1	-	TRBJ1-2	TGCAGCGTTGAAAGACAGGCTAGGGGCTATGGCTACACCTTC	CSVERQARGYGYTF
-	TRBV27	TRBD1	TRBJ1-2	TGTGCCAGCAGTTTATGGTATTTTGACAGGGTCGGCTACACCTTC	CASSLWYFDRVGYTF
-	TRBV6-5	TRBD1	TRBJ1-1	TGTGCCAGCAGGACAGGGGAAACTGAAGCTTTCTTT	CASRTGETEAFF
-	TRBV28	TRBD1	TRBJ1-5	TGTGCCAGCAAAAAGGGGACAGTCAGTAGCAATCAGCCCCAGCATTTT	CASKKGTVSSNQPQHF
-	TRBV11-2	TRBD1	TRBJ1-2	TGTGCCAGCAGCTCCAGGGGGCGCGCGGTGGGCTACACCTTC	CASSSRGRAVGYTF
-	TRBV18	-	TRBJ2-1	TGTGCCAGCTCACTGAACAGCGGAAGCTCCTACAATGAGCAGTTCTTC	CASSLNSGSSYNEQFF
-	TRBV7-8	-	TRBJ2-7	TGTGCCAGCAGCTTAGTTGCGGGGAGCTCCTACGAGCAGTACTTC	CASSLVAGSSYEQYF